Sequencing of this T cell receptor beta chain was carried out in a study of long-term antiretroviral therapy in people with HIV. Whole-study results and caveats: Upon ART, diversity increased but remained lower than transplant donor controls. Specimens of blood were obtained during about 2004 to 2018, possibly under older ART regimens. HIV repertoires showed narrower CDR3 length ranges than controls.

immunoSEQ v3.0 was run at survey level. TCRdb's copy holds only in-frame clones and misses some; the assay was immunoSEQ multiplex PCR. The repertoire has 29,000 or so clones, roughly 92% of them found once; the top ten carry 6% to 7%. Among participants with HIV, every one received treatment in the United States. On this clone: Its specificity is unknown.

V lost 1 base to trimming and J lost 7 bases, with 19 bases between them. Germline lookup yields CDR1 LNHNV and CDR2 YYDKDF (reference sequence). The CDR3 runs 16 residues. The chain couples TRBV15 to TRBJ2-5; possible D gene TRBD2, 6 bases. The sequencing used unsorted PBMCs, collected less than 6.8 years after starting antiretroviral therapy. The sequence derives from a woman in her thirties or forties with HIV. CDR3 nucleotides: TGTGCCACCAGCAGAGGGCCACTAGCAGAAGAGGGGACCCAGTACTTC. It is translated as CATSRGPLAEEGTQYF.